This TCR beta chain was captured by sequencing in a study of T cells in narcolepsy. Study as a whole: Enrolled donors included narcolepsy type 1 or type 2 patients and healthy controls.

Using immunoSEQ multiplex PCR, the repertoire was profiled, and TCRdb retains in-frame clones only, with some absent. This table holds more than 30,000 clones, under 85% found once. Regarding the study as a whole: Autoreactive clonotypes reportedly recurred in blood of same and different patients, not controls.

This clone counts as medium-sized. Its antigen is still unknown. Losses at the gene ends were 4 bases for V and 6 bases for J; bases not matched to a gene: 11. Germline-derived CDR1 and CDR2 are MNHNS and SASEGT. This CDR3 is 15 amino acids long. This chain joins TRBV6-1 and TRBJ1-1; 7 positions match TRBD1. This clonotype originated in a human donor with narcolepsy. The sequenced sample was CD45RA- memory CD4+ T cells from PBMCs. The DNA for the CDR3 is TGTGCCAGCAGTGTACACCAACAGGGGAGTGCTGAAGCTTTCTTT. Its protein product is CASSVHQQGSAEAFF.